The clone carrying this T cell receptor (beta chain) was counted many times. The target antigen is unknown. This specimen belongs to a study of T cell repertoires in cytomegalovirus infection. Study-level information: Recently identified HLA-C-restricted CMV epitopes and well-studied HLA-B-restricted CMV epitopes were used by the study. Signatures in public TCR beta sequences pointed to both CMV infection and matching HLA type. The study, taken as a whole, reports: Cumulated frequencies of public TCR beta families served to identify carriers of CMV plus the relevant HLA. Clonotypes of TCR beta that were HLA-C-restricted and CMV-specific dominated the ex vivo response.

MiXCR, applied by TCRdb to the reads, yields one record per CDR3 protein. The sample consists of about 890,000 distinct CDR3 sequences, around 32% of them appearing once. The sample was cultured CD8+ T cells from PBMCs, taken from culture after CMV antigen stimulation. The origin of this receptor is a human donor in good health (CMV status not recorded). Some clones in this sample may be carry-over from other donors' samples.

CDR3 bases: TGTGCCAGTCGCAGGGACTGGACCGGGGAGCTGTTTTTT. It translates to CASRRDWTGELFF. The V and J genes are TRBV6-1 and TRBJ2-2; a possible D gene is TRBD2 (6 bases). Trimming left V 9 bases short and J 5 bases short, with 13 bases between. The length of the CDR3 is 13 residues. In germline, CDR1 is MNHNS, CDR2 SASEGT.